The entry below gives a single TCR beta chain sequence along with its context. This sample was taken from a study of blood T cell repertoires in COVID-19. From germline, CDR1 is LNHDA and CDR2 SQIVND (reference sequence). CDR3 size: 16 residues. V gave up 5 bases and J gave up 4 bases; unmatched junction bases: 9. Under the authors' procedure: Estimation of nucleated cell counts was performed using reference gene primer amplification. Libraries were prepared by immunoSEQ multiplex PCR; TCRdb keeps only in-frame clonotypes and omits some of them. V, J and clone size reflect that table, while D and trimming were determined from the DNA. The profile shows some 170,000 clones, roughly 87% of them singletons.

This TCR derives from a woman aged 60-75 years who had recovered from COVID-19. V and J are TRBV19 and TRBJ1-5, with 9 bases fitting TRBD1. The sequencing sample was made of peripheral blood. In DNA form, the CDR3 reads TGTGCCAGTAGTCCGCGGGGACAGGGCTTTAATCAGCCCCAGCATTTT. Its translation is CASSPRGQGFNQPQHF. The complete variable domain, with remaining parts taken from reference TRBV19 and TRBJ1-5, reads DGGITQSPKYLFRKEGQNVTLSCEQNLNHDAMYWYRQDPGQGLRLIYYSQIVNDFQKGDIAEGYSVSREKKESFPLTVTSAQKNPTAFYLCASSPRGQGFNQPQHFGDGTRLSIL.